This entry concerns a single T cell receptor (beta chain). Its antigen is unknown. This entry comes from a study of beta chain features in type 1 diabetes. Regarding the study as a whole: TCRB CDR3s from Type 1 diabetes patients were moderately but significantly shorter in all four CD4+ subsets. Sampled from patients, naive, central memory and Treg TCRB repertoires appeared more similar than those sampled from healthy donors.

V lost 5 bases, J lost 1 base, and 14 bases lay in between. Germline CDR1 LNHNV, CDR2 YYDKDF (reference sequence). The CDR3 runs to 15 residues. Sequencing targeted expressed TCRB transcripts, as all isolated RNA had been reverse transcribed. Data came from immunoSEQ multiplex PCR; TCRdb stores just in-frame clones and leaves some out. The sample lists tens of thousands of clones; 52% were seen once. The chain has TRBV15 and TRBJ1-2, with D possibly matching TRBD1 (6 bases). Material: Tregs from blood. This receptor was obtained from a woman aged 40 to 55 with type 1 diabetes. This chain's CDR3 is CATSRYREGNYGYTF. The CDR3 DNA sequence: TGTGCCACCAGCCGATACAGGGAGGGTAACTATGGCTACACCTTC. Supplemented by reference TRBV15 and TRBJ1-2, the full variable domain reads DAMVIQNPRYQVTQFGKPVTLSCSQTLNHNVMYWYQQKSSQAPKLLFHYYDKDFNNEADTPDNFQSRRPNTSFCFLDIRSPGLGDTAMYLCATSRYREGNYGYTFGSGTRLTVV.